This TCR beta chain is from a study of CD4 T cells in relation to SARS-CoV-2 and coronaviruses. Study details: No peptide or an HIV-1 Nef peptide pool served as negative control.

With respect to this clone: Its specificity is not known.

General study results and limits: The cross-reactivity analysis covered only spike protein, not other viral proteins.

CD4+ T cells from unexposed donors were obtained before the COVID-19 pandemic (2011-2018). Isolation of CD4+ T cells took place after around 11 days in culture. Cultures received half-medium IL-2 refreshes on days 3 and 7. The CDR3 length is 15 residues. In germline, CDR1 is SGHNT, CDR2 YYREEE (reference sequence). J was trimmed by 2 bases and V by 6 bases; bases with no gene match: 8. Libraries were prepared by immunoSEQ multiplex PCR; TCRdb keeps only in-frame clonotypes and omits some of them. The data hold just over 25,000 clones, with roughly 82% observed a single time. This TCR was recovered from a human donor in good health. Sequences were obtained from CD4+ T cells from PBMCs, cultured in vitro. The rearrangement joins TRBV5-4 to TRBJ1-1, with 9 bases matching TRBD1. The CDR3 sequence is CASTDRGVYNTEAFF. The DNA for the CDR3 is TGTGCCAGCACGGACAGGGGAGTGTATAACACTGAAGCTTTCTTT.